This T cell receptor beta chain was retrieved from a study of blood T cells in healthy people across ages. About the study: Template switching retrieved approximately one barcoded beta molecule for each two T cells.

A second PCR of about 7 to 12 cycles used a sample-barcoded 5' primer and a J-beta primer mix. CDR3-containing paired-end reads numbered at least 2.5 million in each sample. Via MiXCR, TCRdb re-called the 5' RACE reads, giving one row per CDR3 protein. The sample includes about 670,000 distinct CDR3 sequences, roughly 43% of them seen just once. Trimming at V came to 5 bases and at J to 7 bases, leaving 5 bases not matched to a gene. CDR3 length: 14 amino acids. CDR1 and CDR2 from the germline V gene are SGHVS and FNYEAQ. There were healthy Caucasian individuals from Russia, aged roughly 6 to 90, serving as donors.

The source of this sequence is an elderly man in good health. Sequenced input: blood. V is TRBV7-6 and J is TRBJ1-6, with 7 bases fitting TRBD1. The CDR3 protein is CASSLGQENSPLHF. The CDR3 DNA reads as TGTGCCAGCAGCCTCGGACAGGAAAATTCACCCCTCCACTTT.